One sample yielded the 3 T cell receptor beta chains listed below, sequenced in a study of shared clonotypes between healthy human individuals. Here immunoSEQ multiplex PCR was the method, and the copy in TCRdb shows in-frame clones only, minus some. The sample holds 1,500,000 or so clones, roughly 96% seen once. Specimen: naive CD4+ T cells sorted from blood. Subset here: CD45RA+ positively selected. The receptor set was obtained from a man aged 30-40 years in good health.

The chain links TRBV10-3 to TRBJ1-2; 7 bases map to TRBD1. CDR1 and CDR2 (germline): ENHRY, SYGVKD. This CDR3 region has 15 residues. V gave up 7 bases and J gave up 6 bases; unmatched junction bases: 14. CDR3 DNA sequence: TGTGCCATCAACAGGTACAGGGGCGCTTCACATGGCTACACCTTC. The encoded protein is CAINRYRGASHGYTF.

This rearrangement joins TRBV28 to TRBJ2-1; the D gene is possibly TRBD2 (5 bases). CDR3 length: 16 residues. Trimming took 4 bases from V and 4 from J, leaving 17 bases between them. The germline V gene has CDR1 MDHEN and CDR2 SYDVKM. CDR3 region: CASSYEGGFRYNEQFF. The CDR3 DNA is TGTGCCAGCAGTTATGAAGGCGGGTTTCGATACAATGAGCAGTTCTTC.

The DNA of the CDR3 is TGTGCCAGCAGTGGGGTTAAAGAGACCCAGTACTTC. It translates to CASSGVKETQYF. The rearrangement joins TRBV28 to TRBJ2-5; D is undetermined. Germline V gene lookup returns CDR1 MDHEN and CDR2 SYDVKM. The CDR3 runs to 12 residues. Between the trimmed V and J ends, which lost 5 bases and 3 bases, there was a span of 7 bases.